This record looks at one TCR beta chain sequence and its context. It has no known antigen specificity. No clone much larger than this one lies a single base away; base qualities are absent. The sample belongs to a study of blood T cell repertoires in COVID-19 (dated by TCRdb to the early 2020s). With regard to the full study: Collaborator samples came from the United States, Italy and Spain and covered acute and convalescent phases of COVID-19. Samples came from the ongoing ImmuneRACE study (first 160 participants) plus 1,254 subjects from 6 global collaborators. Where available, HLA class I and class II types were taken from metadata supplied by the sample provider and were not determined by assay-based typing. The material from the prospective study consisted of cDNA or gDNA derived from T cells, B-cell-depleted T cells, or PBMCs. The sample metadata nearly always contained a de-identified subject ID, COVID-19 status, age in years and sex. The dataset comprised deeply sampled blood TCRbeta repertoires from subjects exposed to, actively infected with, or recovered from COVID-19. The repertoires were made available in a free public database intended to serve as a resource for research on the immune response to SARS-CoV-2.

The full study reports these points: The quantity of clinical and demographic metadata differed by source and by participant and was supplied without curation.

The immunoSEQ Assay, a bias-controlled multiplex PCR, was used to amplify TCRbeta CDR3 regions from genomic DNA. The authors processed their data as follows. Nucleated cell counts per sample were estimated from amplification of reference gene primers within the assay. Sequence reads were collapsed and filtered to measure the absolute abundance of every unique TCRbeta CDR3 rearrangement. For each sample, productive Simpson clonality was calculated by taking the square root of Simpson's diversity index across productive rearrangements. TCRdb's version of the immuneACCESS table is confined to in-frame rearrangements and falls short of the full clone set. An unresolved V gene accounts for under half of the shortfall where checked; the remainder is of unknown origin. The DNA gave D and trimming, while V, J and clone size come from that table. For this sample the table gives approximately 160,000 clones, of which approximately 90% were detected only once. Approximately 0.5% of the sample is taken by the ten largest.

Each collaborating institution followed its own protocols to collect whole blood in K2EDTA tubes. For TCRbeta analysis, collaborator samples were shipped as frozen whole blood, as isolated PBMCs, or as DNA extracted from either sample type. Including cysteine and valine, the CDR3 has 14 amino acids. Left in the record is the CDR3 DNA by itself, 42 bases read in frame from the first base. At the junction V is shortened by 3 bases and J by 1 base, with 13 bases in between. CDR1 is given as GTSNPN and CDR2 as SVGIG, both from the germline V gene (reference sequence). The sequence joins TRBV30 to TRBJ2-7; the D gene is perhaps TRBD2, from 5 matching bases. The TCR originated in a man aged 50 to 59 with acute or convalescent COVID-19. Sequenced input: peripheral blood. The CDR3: CAWSPRRSSYEQYV. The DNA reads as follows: TGTGCCTGGAGCCCCCGGAGGTCGTCCTACGAGCAGTACGTC.